One and the same sample provided the 30 T cell receptor beta chains below, sequenced in a study of blood T cell repertoires in COVID-19. Libraries were prepared by immunoSEQ multiplex PCR; TCRdb keeps only in-frame clonotypes and omits some of them. The sample shows 410,000 or so clones, about nine tenths of them seen only once. The sequencing input was peripheral blood. Source of these receptors: a woman between 40 and 50 years old with COVID-19, enrolled during active disease.

The V gene is TRBV20-1, the J gene TRBJ2-1; the D is unclear. CDR3 length equals 9 residues. V gave up 5 bases and J gave up 15 bases, with 11 bases separating them. CDR1 and CDR2 (germline): DFQATT, SNEGSKA (reference sequence). The CDR3 DNA reads as TGCAGTGCTTCCAATTCGGGGTTCTTC. This gives the protein CSASNSGFF.

This chain links TRBV9 with TRBJ1-6, with a weak D call TRBD1 (5 bases). Germline CDR1 reads SGDLS; CDR2 reads YYNGEE. The CDR3 totals 14 residues. V gave up 0 bases and J gave up 5 bases, with 6 bases separating them. The CDR3: CASSVAGNNSPLHF. CDR3 sequence (DNA): TGTGCCAGCAGCGTAGCAGGGAATAATTCACCCCTCCACTTT. The variable domain in full, with the rest retrieved from reference TRBV9 and TRBJ1-6, is DSGVTQTPKHLITATGQRVTLRCSPRSGDLSVYWYQQSLDQGLQFLIQYYNGEERAKGNILERFSAQQFPDLHSELNLSSLELGDSALYFCASSVAGNNSPLHFGNGTRLTVT.

The chain uses TRBV4-1 and TRBJ1-2; 11 bases fit TRBD1. This CDR3 contains 15 residues. Germline CDR1 is MGHRA and CDR2 is YSYEKL. The ends lost 1 base at V and 3 bases at J; junction bases unmatched: 1. The CDR3 region is CASSQAGQGDYGYTF. The CDR3 DNA reads TGCGCCAGCAGCCAAGCGGGACAGGGGGACTATGGCTACACCTTC.

This chain links TRBV28 with TRBJ2-7; 9 positions match TRBD2. CDR3 length equals 13 residues. The V and J ends lost 8 bases and 5 bases, in that order; junction bases with no gene match: 7. CDR1 and CDR2 (germline): MDHEN, SYDVKM. The CDR3 region has the DNA TGTGCCAGCGGGACTAGCCTTGCCCACGAGCAGTACTTC. It codes for CASGTSLAHEQYF.

V usage is TRBV5-1 and J usage is TRBJ2-3, with D perhaps TRBD1 (6 bases). The CDR3 runs 15 residues. Between the trimmed V and J ends, which lost 0 bases and 4 bases, there was a span of 12 bases. Germline V gene sequence: CDR1 SGHRS, CDR2 YFSETQ. CDR3 amino acids: CASSLEQGRSDTQYF. DNA for the CDR3: TGCGCCAGCAGCTTGGAACAGGGACGGTCAGATACGCAGTATTTT.

The CDR3 DNA reads TGTGCCAGCAGCTCTTCCGGGACAGGGGTAGATACGCAGTATTTT. It is translated as CASSSSGTGVDTQYF. The V gene is TRBV7-3, the J gene TRBJ2-3; 10 nucleotides agree with TRBD1. Per germline, CDR1 SGHTA and CDR2 FQGTGA. Trimming took 4 bases from V and 5 from J; bases not matched to a gene: 6. The CDR3 covers 15 residues.

This chain connects TRBV29-1 to TRBJ1-1, with 7 bases lining up with TRBD1. V shed 4 bases, J shed 1 base, and the junction held 3 bases outside the gene matches. The length of the CDR3 is 13 residues. Germline V lookup: CDR1 SQVTM, CDR2 ANQGSEA. CDR3 residues: CSVGRGQNTEAFF. As DNA, the CDR3 is TGCAGCGTTGGGAGGGGGCAGAACACTGAAGCTTTCTTT.

The V gene is TRBV7-3, the J gene TRBJ2-1, with 14 bases identical to TRBD2. The CDR3 covers 15 residues. CDR1 is SGHTA, CDR2 FQGTGA, per germline. The J segment lost 7 bases and the V segment lost 5 bases, leaving 4 bases of the junction unmatched. The CDR3 DNA reads TGTGCCAGCAGCCCGACTAGCGGGAGGGAGAATGAGCAGTTCTTC. This gives the protein CASSPTSGRENEQFF.

Only one count was recorded for this clone. V usage is TRBV5-1 and J usage is TRBJ2-1; 12 bases fit TRBD2. The CDR3 is 16 amino acids. Germline V lookup: CDR1 SGHRS, CDR2 YFSETQ. The V segment lost 6 bases and the J segment 4 bases; nucleotides outside the gene matches: 8. CDR3 region: CASNPGLAGPYNEQFF. The CDR3 nucleotides are TGCGCCAGCAACCCCGGACTAGCGGGACCATACAATGAGCAGTTCTTC.

The J gene is TRBJ2-7, the V gene TRBV28; 8 nucleotides match TRBD2. This CDR3 comprises 16 residues. Germline loops: CDR1 MDHEN, CDR2 SYDVKM. With 8 bases clipped from V and 0 bases from J, the junction kept 12 bases outside the gene matches. The CDR3 coding sequence is TGTGCCAGCCCGAACGGGGGGGCAGGGAGCTCCTACGAGCAGTACTTC. Amino acid sequence: CASPNGGAGSSYEQYF.

The chain combines TRBV27 with TRBJ2-3, with 7 positions matching TRBD2. This CDR3 comprises 16 residues. V was clipped by 6 bases and J by 6 bases; unmatched bases: 15. Germline CDR1 reads MNHEY; CDR2 reads SMNVEV (reference sequence). DNA for the CDR3: TGTGCCAGCAGCCCAGAAGCGGGACGTGGTTTGGATACGCAGTATTTT. Amino acid sequence: CASSPEAGRGLDTQYF.

The gene calls are TRBV7-9 and TRBJ1-3; D unresolved. The germline CDR1 and CDR2 sequences are SEHNR and FQNEAQ (reference sequence). The CDR3 is 11 residues long. V gave up 4 bases and J gave up 4 bases, with 2 bases separating them. The CDR3 protein is CASSSGNTIYF. The CDR3 DNA reads TGTGCCAGCAGCTCGGGAAACACCATATATTTT.

The chain employs TRBV5-4 and TRBJ2-3, with 10 nucleotides matching TRBD2. The trim removed 4 bases at V and 4 bases at J, leaving 3 bases unmatched. The CDR3 length is 14 residues. CDR1 and CDR2 (germline): SGHNT, YYREEE (reference sequence). The CDR3 nucleotides read TGTGCCAGCAGCCCCGGGACTAGCGCAGATACGCAGTATTTT. Protein product: CASSPGTSADTQYF.

The CDR3 DNA is TGTGCCAGCAGCCCAGAATCTCCGCGGGCATTCTACGAGCAGTACTTC. Translation gives CASSPESPRAFYEQYF. The chain recombines TRBV7-2 with TRBJ2-7; a possible D gene is TRBD2 (5 bases). Per germline, CDR1 SGHTA and CDR2 FQGNSA. The CDR3 is made up of 16 amino acids. V lost 5 bases and J 3 bases, leaving 20 bases between the germline ends.

The J gene is TRBJ2-3, the V gene TRBV7-2; 8 bases align to TRBD2. Germline assignment: CDR1 SGHTA and CDR2 FQGNSA. This CDR3 comprises 14 residues. V was clipped by 3 bases and J by 6 bases; unmatched bases: 5. In DNA, the CDR3 is TGTGCCAGCAGCTTGGTCGGGGGGGCCGATACGCAGTATTTT. It codes for CASSLVGGADTQYF.

This clone was detected only once. The V and J genes are TRBV19 and TRBJ1-2, with D maybe TRBD1 (5 bases). The CDR3 has 15 residues. Germline loops: CDR1 LNHDA, CDR2 SQIVND (reference sequence). V was cut by 5 bases and J by 1 base, with 14 bases left in between. CDR3 nucleotide sequence: TGTGCCAGTAGTTTGGGGCTTATTCTTAACTATGGCTACACCTTC. It yields the protein CASSLGLILNYGYTF.

CDR3 in amino acids: CASSLARVDGDTQYF. The CDR3 DNA sequence: TGTGCCAGCAGCTTAGCGAGGGTCGACGGAGATACGCAGTATTTT. This chain connects TRBV7-2 to TRBJ2-3, with TRBD2 as a possible D gene (5 bases). V lost 0 bases to trimming and J lost 5 bases, with 12 bases between them. Germline V lookup: CDR1 SGHTA, CDR2 FQGNSA. CDR3 length: 15 residues.

The chain has TRBV11-2 and TRBJ2-7, with a weak D call TRBD2 (5 bases). There are 17 residues in the CDR3. CDR1 is SGHAT, CDR2 FQNNGV, per germline. The V end was cut by 6 bases, the J end by 1 base, with 22 bases between. Written as DNA, the CDR3 is TGTGCCAGCAGATCCGTGTGGACTGGAGCCTATTCCTACGAGCAGTACTTC. As protein: CASRSVWTGAYSYEQYF.

This sequence joins TRBV11-2 and TRBJ1-1; D is undetermined. This CDR3 contains 13 residues. From germline, CDR1 is SGHAT and CDR2 FQNNGV. Trimming removed 3 bases at V and 5 bases at J, with 10 bases between. CDR3 nucleotides: TGTGCCAGCAGCTTTACGCGGAGGACTGAAGCTTTCTTT. Encoded protein: CASSFTRRTEAFF.

The CDR3 protein is CASSLGSGSGTDTQYF. The CDR3 nucleotides read TGTGCCAGCAGTTTAGGATCCGGGAGCGGCACAGATACGCAGTATTTT. The V and J genes are TRBV27 and TRBJ2-3, with a possible D match to TRBD2 (6 bases). Germline V gene sequence: CDR1 MNHEY, CDR2 SMNVEV (reference sequence). V lost 2 bases to trimming and J lost 1 base, with 13 bases between them. This CDR3 is 16 amino acids long.

The V gene is TRBV2, the J gene TRBJ2-7; TRBD2 matches at 12 bases. The J segment lost 4 bases and the V segment lost 6 bases, leaving 1 base of the junction unmatched. The germline V gene encodes CDR1 SNHLY and CDR2 FYNNEI. The CDR3 extends over 13 amino acids. The CDR3 sequence is CASRTSGRYEQYF. DNA of the CDR3: TGTGCCAGCAGGACTAGCGGGAGATACGAGCAGTACTTC.

The genes are TRBV19 and TRBJ2-2, with D unclear. This CDR3 has 14 amino acids. Germline assignment: CDR1 LNHDA and CDR2 SQIVND (reference sequence). Trimming cost V 5 bases and J 8 bases, with 15 bases left between them. The CDR3 nucleotides are TGTGCCAGTAGTTTACGTCCCAAACTGGGGGAGCTGTTTTTT. This codes for CASSLRPKLGELFF. Supplemented by reference TRBV19 and TRBJ2-2, the full variable domain reads DGGITQSPKYLFRKEGQNVTLSCEQNLNHDAMYWYRQDPGQGLRLIYYSQIVNDFQKGDIAEGYSVSREKKESFPLTVTSAQKNPTAFYLCASSLRPKLGELFFGEGSRLTVL.

The chain carries TRBV4-1 and TRBJ1-3; tentative D call: TRBD1 (6 bases). CDR1 is MGHRA and CDR2 is YSYEKL in the germline V gene. The CDR3 has 19 amino acids. The ends were cut back, 6 bases at V and 3 bases at J, with 27 bases in the middle. CDR3 sequence (DNA): TGCGCCAGCAGACGAACTGGGGGCGAACAGGGCGTTAGTGGAAACACCATATATTTT. This sequence encodes CASRRTGGEQGVSGNTIYF.

This chain links TRBV4-3 with TRBJ1-6; no reliable D call. The V end was cut by 4 bases, the J end by 6 bases, with 16 bases between. CDR3 length: 16 amino acids. The germline V gene encodes CDR1 LGHNA and CDR2 YSLEER. CDR3 protein: CASSRSGAGFNSPLHF. The CDR3 region has the DNA TGCGCCAGCAGCCGATCGGGCGCGGGGTTTAATTCACCCCTCCACTTT.

V and J are TRBV24-1 and TRBJ2-7; 14 bases agree with TRBD2. There are 18 residues in the CDR3. The J segment lost 4 bases and the V segment lost 0 bases, leaving 7 bases of the junction unmatched. The germline CDR1 and CDR2 sequences are KGHDR and SFDVKD. The CDR3 DNA is TGTGCCACCAGTGATTTGTTACCCGGACTAGCGGGAGGTTACGAGCAGTACTTC. Residues: CATSDLLPGLAGGYEQYF.

The gene calls are TRBV5-4 and TRBJ2-3, with TRBD2 as a possible D gene (7 bases). The CDR3 is made up of 14 amino acids. V lost 1 base to trimming and J lost 5 bases, with 11 bases between them. Germline CDR1 SGHNT, CDR2 YYREEE (reference sequence). DNA of the CDR3: TGTGCCAGCAGCTTGACGGGGGGCGTAGATACGCAGTATTTT. Its protein product is CASSLTGGVDTQYF. Full variable domain (rest looked up from reference TRBV5-4 and TRBJ2-3): ETGVTQSPTHLIKTRGQQVTLRCSSQSGHNTVSWYQQALGQGPQFIFQYYREEENGRGNFPPRFSGLQFPNYSSELNVNALELDDSALYLCASSLTGGVDTQYFGPGTRLTVL.

V usage is TRBV19 and J usage is TRBJ2-7; TRBD2 is a possible D gene (6 bases). Germline CDR1 and CDR2: LNHDA and SQIVND (reference sequence). Trimming pared 1 base from V and 1 base from J, leaving 8 bases between. This CDR3 comprises 14 residues. CDR3 nucleotides: TGTGCCAGTAGTATAGCGGAGGGGTCCTACGAGCAGTACTTC. Translation: CASSIAEGSYEQYF.

The rearrangement joins TRBV19 to TRBJ1-1; 8 nucleotides line up with TRBD1. V trimming: 5 bases; J trimming: 1 base; junction bases outside the gene matches: 9. Looked up from germline, CDR1 is LNHDA and CDR2 is SQIVND (reference sequence). The CDR3 loop spans 16 amino acids. CDR3 sequence reads: CASSPRTGKGNTEAFF. In nucleotides, the CDR3 is TGTGCCAGTAGTCCTCGGACAGGGAAGGGGAACACTGAAGCTTTCTTT.

The rearrangement uses TRBV12-3 or TRBV12-4 and TRBJ1-5; tentatively, D is TRBD1 (6 bases). The germline V and J ends were trimmed by 3 bases and 9 bases, with 12 bases remaining between them. The CDR3 consists of 13 residues. CDR3 sequence (DNA): TGTGCCAGCAGTTTTTCAGGGGACGCGCCCCAGCATTTT. Amino acid sequence: CASSFSGDAPQHF.

The chain uses TRBV6-6 and TRBJ1-6, with 7 bases lining up with TRBD1. V shed 4 bases, J shed 7 bases, and the junction held 4 bases outside the gene matches. The CDR3 loop spans 14 amino acids. Germline V gives CDR1 MNHNY, CDR2 SVGAGI (reference sequence). The CDR3 DNA is TGTGCCAGCAGTTTCCGGGACAGCAATTCACCCCTCCACTTT. Translation: CASSFRDSNSPLHF.